This T cell receptor (beta chain) was found in a study of blood T cell repertoires in COVID-19 (dated by TCRdb to 2019 to 2021). With regard to the full study: Samples from collaborators originated in the United States, Italy and Spain and spanned both the acute and convalescent phases of COVID-19. The repertoires were made available in a free public database intended to serve as a resource for research on the immune response to SARS-CoV-2. The dataset comprised deeply sampled blood TCRbeta repertoires from subjects exposed to, actively infected with, or recovered from COVID-19. Where HLA class I and class II types were available, the types were taken from metadata supplied by the sample provider, not from assay-based typing. The sample metadata nearly always contained a de-identified subject ID, COVID-19 status, age in years and sex. The samples were drawn from two sources: the first 160 participants of the ongoing ImmuneRACE study, and 1,200 or so subjects contributed by 6 global collaborators. The material from the prospective study consisted of cDNA or gDNA derived from T cells, B-cell-depleted T cells, or PBMCs. General findings and caveats noted by the study authors: The amount of clinical and demographic metadata varied by source and participant and was provided uncurated.

The germline V gene (reference sequence) specifies SSHAT as CDR1 and FNYEAQ as CDR2. From the cysteine through the phenylalanine, the CDR3 covers 13 amino acids. The retained sequence is limited to the CDR3, 39 bases, with the frame set at the first base. Each collaborating institution followed its own protocols to collect whole blood in K2EDTA tubes. For TCRbeta analysis, collaborators shipped samples as frozen whole blood, isolated PBMCs, or DNA extracted from either of those sample types. This clone was picked up a small number of times. Its antigen is not yet known. At one boundary the junction diverges from the germline segment, which might be a read error. The immunoSEQ Assay, a bias-controlled multiplex PCR, was used to amplify TCRbeta CDR3 regions from genomic DNA. The authors processed their data as follows. The number of nucleated cells in each sample was estimated from the amplification of reference gene primers within the assay. To quantify the absolute abundance of each unique TCRbeta CDR3 rearrangement, sequence reads were collapsed and filtered. For each sample, productive Simpson clonality was calculated as the square root of Simpson's diversity index across productive rearrangements. TCRdb's version of the immuneACCESS table is confined to in-frame rearrangements and falls short of the full clone set. An unresolved V gene accounts for under half of the shortfall where checked; the remainder is of unknown origin. D and trimming were read from the DNA, whereas the V and J calls and clone size are those reported in that table. The sample yields 110,000 to 150,000 clones; roughly 85% were counted once. The ten biggest clones cover around 2.9% of the sample.

The sequence links TRBV7-7 to TRBJ2-1; too little of a D gene remains to name it. Sequences were obtained from peripheral blood. The receptor was isolated from a man between 45 and 60 years old with acute or convalescent COVID-19. The CDR3: CASSLVPGNEQFF. The sequence in DNA is TGTGCTAGCAGCTTAGTTCCGGGCAATGAGCAGTTCTTC.